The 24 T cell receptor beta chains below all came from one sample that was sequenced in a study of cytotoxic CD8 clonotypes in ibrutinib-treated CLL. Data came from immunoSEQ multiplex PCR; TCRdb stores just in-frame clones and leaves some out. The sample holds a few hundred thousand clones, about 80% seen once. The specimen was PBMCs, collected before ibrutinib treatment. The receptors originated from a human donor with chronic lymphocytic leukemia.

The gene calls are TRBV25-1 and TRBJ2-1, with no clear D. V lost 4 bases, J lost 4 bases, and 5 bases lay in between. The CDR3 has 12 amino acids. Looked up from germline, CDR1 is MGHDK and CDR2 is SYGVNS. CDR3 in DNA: TGTGCCAGCAGTGCTTTTTACAATGAGCAGTTCTTC. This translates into CASSAFYNEQFF.

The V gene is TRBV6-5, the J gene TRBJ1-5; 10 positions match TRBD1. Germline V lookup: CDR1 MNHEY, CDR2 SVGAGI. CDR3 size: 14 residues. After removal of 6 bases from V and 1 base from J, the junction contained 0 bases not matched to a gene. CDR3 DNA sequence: TGTGCCAGCAGGGGACAGGGGAGCAATCAGCCCCAGCATTTT. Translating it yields CASRGQGSNQPQHF.

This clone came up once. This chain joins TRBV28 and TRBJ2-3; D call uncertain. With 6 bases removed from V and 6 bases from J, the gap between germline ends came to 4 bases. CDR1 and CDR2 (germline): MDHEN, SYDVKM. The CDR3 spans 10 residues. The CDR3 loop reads CASRGDTQYF. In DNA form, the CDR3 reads TGTGCCAGCAGAGGCGATACGCAGTATTTT. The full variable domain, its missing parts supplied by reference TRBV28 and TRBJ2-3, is DVKVTQSSRYLVKRTGEKVFLECVQDMDHENMFWYRQDPGLGLRLIYFSYDVKMKEKGDIPEGYSVSREKKERFSLILESASTNQTSMYLCASRGDTQYFGPGTRLTVL.

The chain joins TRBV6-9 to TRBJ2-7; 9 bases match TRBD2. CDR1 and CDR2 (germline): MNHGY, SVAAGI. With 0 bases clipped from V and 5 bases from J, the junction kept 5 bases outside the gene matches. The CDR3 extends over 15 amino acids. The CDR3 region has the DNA TGTGCCAGCAGTTATTCGCGGGAGGGCCCGAACGAGCAGTACTTC. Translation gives CASSYSREGPNEQYF.

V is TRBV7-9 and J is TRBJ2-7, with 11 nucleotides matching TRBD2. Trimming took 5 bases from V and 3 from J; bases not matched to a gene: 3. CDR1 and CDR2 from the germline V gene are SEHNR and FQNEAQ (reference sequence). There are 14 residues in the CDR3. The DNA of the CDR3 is TGTGCCAGCAGCACGGGACTAGCGGTCTACGAGCAGTACTTC. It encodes CASSTGLAVYEQYF.

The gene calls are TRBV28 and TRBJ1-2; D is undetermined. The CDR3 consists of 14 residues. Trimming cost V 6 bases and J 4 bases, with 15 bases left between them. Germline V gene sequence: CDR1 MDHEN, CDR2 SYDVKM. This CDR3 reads CASSLRAETYGYTF. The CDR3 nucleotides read TGTGCCAGCAGCCTTCGGGCCGAGACCTATGGCTACACCTTC.

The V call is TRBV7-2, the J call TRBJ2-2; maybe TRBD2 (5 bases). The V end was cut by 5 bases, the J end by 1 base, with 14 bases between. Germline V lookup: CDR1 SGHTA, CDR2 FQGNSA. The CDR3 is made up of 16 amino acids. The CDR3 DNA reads TGTGCCAGCAGCCCGCGGGCCTACTTGAACACCGGGGAGCTGTTTTTT. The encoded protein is CASSPRAYLNTGELFF.

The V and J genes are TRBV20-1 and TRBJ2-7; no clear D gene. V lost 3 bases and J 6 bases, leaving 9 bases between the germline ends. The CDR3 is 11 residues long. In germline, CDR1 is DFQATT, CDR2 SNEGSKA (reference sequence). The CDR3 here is CSASRASEQYF. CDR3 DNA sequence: TGCAGTGCTAGTCGTGCAAGCGAGCAGTACTTC.

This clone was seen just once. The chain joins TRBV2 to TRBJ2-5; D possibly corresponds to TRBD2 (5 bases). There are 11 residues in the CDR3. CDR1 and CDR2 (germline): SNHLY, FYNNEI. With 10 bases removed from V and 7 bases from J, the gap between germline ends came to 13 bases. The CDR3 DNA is TGTGCCATCGGACCAGAGGGGACCCAGTACTTC. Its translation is CAIGPEGTQYF.

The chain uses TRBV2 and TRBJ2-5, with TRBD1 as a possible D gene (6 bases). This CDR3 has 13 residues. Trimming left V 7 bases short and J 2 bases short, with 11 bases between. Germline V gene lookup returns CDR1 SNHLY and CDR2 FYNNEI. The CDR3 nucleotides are TGTGCCAGCAACCGGGACATTCAAGAGACCCAGTACTTC. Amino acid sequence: CASNRDIQETQYF.

This CDR3 is CASSQGLREGFDEQYF. In nucleotides, the CDR3 is TGCGCCAGCAGCCAAGGTTTGCGGGAGGGCTTCGACGAGCAGTACTTC. This sequence joins TRBV4-3 and TRBJ2-7; 9 bases are shared with TRBD2. The CDR3 extends over 16 amino acids. Germline CDR1 LGHNA, CDR2 YSLEER. The junction had 9 bases not matched to a gene; V was cut back by 1 base and J by 5 bases.

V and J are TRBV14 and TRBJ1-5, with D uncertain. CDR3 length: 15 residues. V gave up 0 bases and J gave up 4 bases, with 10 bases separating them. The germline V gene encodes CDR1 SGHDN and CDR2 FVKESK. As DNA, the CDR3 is TGTGCCAGCAGCCAAGATTTCGGAAAGAATCAGCCCCAGCATTTT. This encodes CASSQDFGKNQPQHF.

CDR3 sequence reads: CASSALSSSYNEQFF. DNA for the CDR3: TGTGCCAGCAGCGCCCTTTCTAGCTCCTACAATGAGCAGTTCTTC. The chain is built from TRBV7-9 and TRBJ2-1; D remains unclear. The germline V gene encodes CDR1 SEHNR and CDR2 FQNEAQ (reference sequence). This CDR3 is 15 amino acids long. Trimming stripped 5 bases from V and 0 bases from J, with 11 bases between.

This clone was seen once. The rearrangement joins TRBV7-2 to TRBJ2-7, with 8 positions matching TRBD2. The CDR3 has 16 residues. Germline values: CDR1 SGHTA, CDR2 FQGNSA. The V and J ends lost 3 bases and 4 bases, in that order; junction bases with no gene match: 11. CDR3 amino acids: CASSFGTSPLFYEQYF. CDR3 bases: TGTGCCAGCAGCTTCGGGACTAGTCCGCTGTTTTACGAGCAGTACTTC.

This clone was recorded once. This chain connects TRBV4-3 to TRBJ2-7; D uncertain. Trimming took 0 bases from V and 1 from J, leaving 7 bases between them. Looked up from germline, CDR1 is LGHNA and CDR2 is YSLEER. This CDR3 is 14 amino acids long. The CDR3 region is CASSQDISSYEQYF. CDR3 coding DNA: TGCGCCAGCAGCCAAGATATCTCATCCTACGAGCAGTACTTC.

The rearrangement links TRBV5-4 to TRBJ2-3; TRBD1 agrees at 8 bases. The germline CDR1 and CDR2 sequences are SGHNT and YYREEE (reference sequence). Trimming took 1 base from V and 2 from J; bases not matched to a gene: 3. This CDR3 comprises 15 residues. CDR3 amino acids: CASSLSGQVTDTQYF. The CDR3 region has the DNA TGTGCCAGCAGCTTGTCGGGACAGGTCACAGATACGCAGTATTTT.

The CDR3 spells CASSDSSLSQETQYF. In DNA, the CDR3 is TGTGCCAGCAGTGACTCTTCGCTGTCCCAAGAGACCCAGTACTTC. The gene calls are TRBV2 and TRBJ2-5; no clear D. The V gene lost 3 bases and the J gene lost 1 base, with 12 bases spanning the gap. This CDR3 comprises 15 residues. Germline loops: CDR1 SNHLY, CDR2 FYNNEI.

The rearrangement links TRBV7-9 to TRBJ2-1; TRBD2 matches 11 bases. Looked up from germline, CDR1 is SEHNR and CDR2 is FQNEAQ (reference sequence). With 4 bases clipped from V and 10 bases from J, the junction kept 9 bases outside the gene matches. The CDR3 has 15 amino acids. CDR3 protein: CASSSVAGGIREQFF. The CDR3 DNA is TGTGCCAGCAGCTCAGTAGCGGGAGGGATAAGGGAGCAGTTCTTC.

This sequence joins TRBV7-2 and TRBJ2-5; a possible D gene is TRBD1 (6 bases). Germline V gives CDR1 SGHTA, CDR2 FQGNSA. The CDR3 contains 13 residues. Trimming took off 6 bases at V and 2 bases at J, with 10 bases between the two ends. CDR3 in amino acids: CASSQGQQETQYF. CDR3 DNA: TGTGCCAGCAGTCAAGGACAGCAAGAGACCCAGTACTTC.

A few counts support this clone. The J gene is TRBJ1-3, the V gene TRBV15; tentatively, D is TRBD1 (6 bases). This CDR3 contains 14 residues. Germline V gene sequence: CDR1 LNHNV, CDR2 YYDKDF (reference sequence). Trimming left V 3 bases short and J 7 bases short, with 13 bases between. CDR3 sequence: CATSRPDRSNTIYF. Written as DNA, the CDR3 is TGTGCCACCAGCAGGCCTGACAGGAGCAACACCATATATTTT. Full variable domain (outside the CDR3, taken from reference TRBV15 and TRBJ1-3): DAMVIQNPRYQVTQFGKPVTLSCSQTLNHNVMYWYQQKSSQAPKLLFHYYDKDFNNEADTPDNFQSRRPNTSFCFLDIRSPGLGDTAMYLCATSRPDRSNTIYFGEGSWLTVV.

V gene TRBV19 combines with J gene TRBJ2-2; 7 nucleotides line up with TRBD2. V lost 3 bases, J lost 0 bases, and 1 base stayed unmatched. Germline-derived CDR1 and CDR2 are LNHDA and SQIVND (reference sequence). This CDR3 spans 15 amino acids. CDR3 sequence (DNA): TGTGCCAGTAGTATCGGACTAGCGAACACCGGGGAGCTGTTTTTT. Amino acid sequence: CASSIGLANTGELFF. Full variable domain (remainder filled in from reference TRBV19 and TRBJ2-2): DGGITQSPKYLFRKEGQNVTLSCEQNLNHDAMYWYRQDPGQGLRLIYYSQIVNDFQKGDIAEGYSVSREKKESFPLTVTSAQKNPTAFYLCASSIGLANTGELFFGEGSRLTVL.

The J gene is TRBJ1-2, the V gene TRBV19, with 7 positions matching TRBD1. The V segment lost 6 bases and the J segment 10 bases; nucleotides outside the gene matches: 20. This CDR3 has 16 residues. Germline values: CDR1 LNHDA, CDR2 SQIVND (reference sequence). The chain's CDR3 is CASSSPGQVNWGHYTF. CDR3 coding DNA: TGTGCCAGTAGCTCCCCAGGACAGGTCAATTGGGGCCACTACACCTTC.

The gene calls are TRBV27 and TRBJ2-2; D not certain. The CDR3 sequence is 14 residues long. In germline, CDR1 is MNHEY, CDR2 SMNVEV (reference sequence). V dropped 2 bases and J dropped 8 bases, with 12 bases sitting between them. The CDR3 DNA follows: TGTGCCAGCAGTTTACTCAGGACCAGGGGGGAGCTGTTTTTT. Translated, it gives CASSLLRTRGELFF.

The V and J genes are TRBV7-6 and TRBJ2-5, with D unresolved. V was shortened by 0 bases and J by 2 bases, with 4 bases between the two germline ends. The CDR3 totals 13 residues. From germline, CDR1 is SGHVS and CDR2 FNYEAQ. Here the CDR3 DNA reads TGTGCCAGCAGCTTAGCAGAACAAGAGACCCAGTACTTC. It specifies CASSLAEQETQYF.